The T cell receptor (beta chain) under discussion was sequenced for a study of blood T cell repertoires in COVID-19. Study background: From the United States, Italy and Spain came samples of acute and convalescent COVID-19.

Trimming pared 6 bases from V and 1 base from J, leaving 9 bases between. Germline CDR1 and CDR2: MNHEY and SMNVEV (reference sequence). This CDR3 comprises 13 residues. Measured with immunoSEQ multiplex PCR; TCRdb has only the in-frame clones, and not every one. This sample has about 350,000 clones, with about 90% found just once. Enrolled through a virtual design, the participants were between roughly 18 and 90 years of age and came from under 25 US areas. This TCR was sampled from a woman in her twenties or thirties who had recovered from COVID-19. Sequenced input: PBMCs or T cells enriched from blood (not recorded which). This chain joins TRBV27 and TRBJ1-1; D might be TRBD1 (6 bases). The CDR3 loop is CASSWTENTEAFF. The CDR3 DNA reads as TGTGCCAGCAGCTGGACAGAGAACACTGAAGCTTTCTTT.